This entry features one T cell receptor (beta chain) sequence. This sample is part of a study of T cell changes during pregnancy in multiple sclerosis. TCRdb's table, derived via immunoSEQ multiplex PCR, lists solely in-frame clones and lacks some. The profile shows about 47,000 clones, around 92% of them singletons. With V trimmed by 3 bases and J by 4 bases, 2 bases remained unmatched. This CDR3 comprises 15 residues. Per germline, CDR1 MRHNA and CDR2 SNTAGT. The V and J genes are TRBV6-4 and TRBJ2-1; the match to TRBD2 covers 11 bases. The input for sequencing was peripheral blood, taken in the third trimester of pregnancy. This TCR came from a female donor with multiple sclerosis, enrolled in a pregnancy study. The CDR3 is CASSEVAGGYNEQFF. The CDR3 DNA reads as TGTGCCAGCAGTGAAGTAGCGGGAGGGTACAATGAGCAGTTCTTC.